The source of this TCR beta chain is a study of blood T cell repertoires in COVID-19. Assay used: immunoSEQ multiplex PCR; TCRdb lists only in-frame clones, some missing. The table lists over 15,000 clones, roughly 91% of them singletons. The CDR3 consists of 14 residues. The germline V gene has CDR1 SGDLS and CDR2 YYNGEE. V lost 4 bases, J lost 5 bases, and 5 bases stayed unmatched. This TCR was recovered from a man aged 55-75 years with acute or convalescent COVID-19. The sequenced sample consisted of peripheral blood. The rearrangement uses TRBV9 and TRBJ2-1; 8 bases line up with TRBD2. The CDR3 bases are TGTGCCAGCAGCATGACTAGCGTTGACAATGAGCAGTTCTTC. It specifies CASSMTSVDNEQFF.